The present entry profiles one T cell receptor (beta chain) with its context. Germline lookup yields CDR1 SGHAT and CDR2 FQNNGV. Between the trimmed V and J ends, which lost 5 bases and 4 bases, there was a span of 8 bases. The CDR3 is 12 amino acids. These data originate in a study of cytomegalovirus exposure and HLA in healthy donors. A multiplex PCR was run with 60 Vbeta primers and 13 Jbeta primers. Repertoires were generated with immunoSEQ multiplex PCR, while TCRdb's copy carries only in-frame clones and drops some. Of some 140,000 clones in the sample, around 80% were seen once. The sequenced sample was PBMCs. The chain recombines TRBV11-2 with TRBJ1-2; D uncertain. The receptor's source is a male donor in good health and CMV-seropositive. The chain's CDR3 is CASSPSGYGYTF. The CDR3 bases are TGTGCCAGCAGCCCGTCAGGCTATGGCTACACCTTC. The entire variable domain, with the rest obtained from reference TRBV11-2 and TRBJ1-2, is as follows: EAGVAQSPRYKIIEKRQSVAFWCNPISGHATLYWYQQILGQGPKLLIQFQNNGVVDDSQLPKDRFSAERLKGVDSTLKIQPAKLEDSAVYLCASSPSGYGYTFGSGTRLTVV.